The 27 T cell receptor beta chains below were found in one sample sequenced in a study of regulatory T cells in long-lasting Graves disease (dated by TCRdb to the early 2020s). The receptor library was made with multiplex PCR. The instrument given in TCRdb is Illumina HiSeq 4000. TCR beta libraries were built with iRepertoire HTBI primers and Arm-PCR amplification of CDR3 regions. TCRdb reprocessed the public reads (quality trimming at Q25 with fastp, clone calling with MiXCR) and kept in-frame beta chains. Each CDR3 protein appears once, grouped with its most common genes and DNA. For this sample the table gives more than 300,000 distinct CDR3 sequences, of which roughly 12% were detected only once. Under 20% of the sample is taken by the ten largest. The meaning of the sample's time point label: newly diagnosed GD, antithyroid drugs for less than 3 months. For both TCR sequencing and RNA sequencing, RNA was extracted from PBMCs in TRIzol.

The same sample was also studied in work on T cells in Graves' hyperthyroidism and ophthalmopathy.

This sample comprised peripheral blood mononuclear cells (PBMCs), obtained at new diagnosis, from a patient treated with antithyroid drugs. The receptors derive from a woman in her late teens or twenties with Graves disease. Donor details come from another sample of the same person, matched by shared clones.

This clonotype showed up many times. This sequence joins TRBV6-4 and TRBJ2-1; TRBD2 matches at 11 bases. In germline, CDR1 is MRHNA, CDR2 SNTAGT. V shed 6 bases, J shed 8 bases, and the junction held 9 bases outside the gene matches. The CDR3 contains 15 residues. DNA of the CDR3: TGTGCCAGCAGCCTAACTAGCGGGAGTTACGATGAGCAGTTCTTC. This sequence encodes CASSLTSGSYDEQFF.

The chain employs TRBV20-1 and TRBJ2-1; 15 bases align to TRBD2. With V trimmed by 4 bases and J by 1 base, 11 bases remained unmatched. Per germline, CDR1 DFQATT and CDR2 SNEGSKA (reference sequence). The CDR3 covers 19 residues. The CDR3: CSATWTSGRVSGSYNEQFF. CDR3 sequence (DNA): TGCAGTGCTACCTGGACTAGCGGGAGGGTGTCAGGATCCTACAATGAGCAGTTCTTC.

This clonotype turned up a few times. J is TRBJ2-2 and V is TRBV6-2 or TRBV6-3; possible D gene TRBD1, 5 bases. From germline, CDR1 is MNHEY and CDR2 SVGEGT. The CDR3 covers 12 residues. Trimming pared 6 bases from V and 6 bases from J, leaving 8 bases between. The DNA for the CDR3 is TGTGCCAGCAGCAGGGAAGCCGGGGAGCTGTTTTTT. Protein sequence: CASSREAGELFF.

This clonotype was seen many times. The V and J genes are TRBV6-1 and TRBJ1-3; 9 bases are shared with TRBD1. J was trimmed by 4 bases and V by 6 bases; bases with no gene match: 7. The V gene's germline CDR1 is MNHNS and CDR2 SASEGT. CDR3 length: 15 residues. The CDR3 is CASRQQGAGGNTIYF. DNA for the CDR3: TGTGCCAGCAGGCAACAGGGGGCGGGAGGAAACACCATATATTTT.

This clonotype was recorded at least ten times. The V call is TRBV7-3, the J call TRBJ2-7; unclear D gene. Per the germline V gene, CDR1 is SGHTA and CDR2 is FQGTGA. V lost 2 bases and J 9 bases, leaving 14 bases between the germline ends. The CDR3 runs to 13 residues. As DNA, the CDR3 is TGTGCCAGCAGCTTACTTGGCGGTGAAGTGCAGTACGTC. It encodes CASSLLGGEVQYV.

This clonotype was counted many times. This chain uses TRBV6-2 or TRBV6-3 with TRBJ2-7, with D tentatively TRBD1 (5 bases). The ends were cut back, 2 bases at V and 0 bases at J, with 11 bases in the middle. CDR3 length equals 15 residues. In germline, CDR1 is MNHEY, CDR2 SVGEGT. The CDR3 DNA is TGTGCCAGCAGTTACCTTCGACAGAGCTCCTACGAGCAGTACGTC. Translating it yields CASSYLRQSSYEQYV.

This clonotype was observed once. A far larger clone is a single base away, which makes a read error likely. The chain has TRBV7-8 and TRBJ2-7, with 13 bases matching TRBD2. The last part of the DNA fits TRBJ2-1 better; the J call may be wrong. The germline gives CDR1 SGHVS, CDR2 FQNEAQ. This CDR3 comprises 17 residues. CDR3 coding DNA: TGTGCCAGCAGCTTGGTTGGACTAGCGGGAGCTTGGAATGAGCAGTTCTTC. It translates to CASSLVGLAGAWNEQFF.

This clonotype occurred many times. The chain is built from TRBV5-1 and TRBJ2-7; no clear D. V was clipped by 4 bases and J by 2 bases, with 16 bases between them. This CDR3 contains 15 residues. Germline V gene data show CDR1 as SGHRS and CDR2 as YFSETQ. This chain's CDR3 is CASSQIAISTYEQYF. The CDR3, as DNA: TGCGCCAGCAGCCAAATTGCGATATCAACCTACGAGCAGTACTTC.

This clonotype has at least ten counts. V usage is TRBV12-3 or TRBV12-4 and J usage is TRBJ1-6, with TRBD1 matching 8 bases. V lost 7 bases, J lost 8 bases, and 13 bases stayed unmatched. The CDR3 contains 16 residues. CDR3 region: CASTKDRAVRDSPLHF. The CDR3 DNA sequence: TGTGCCAGCACCAAGGACAGGGCTGTTCGGGATTCACCCCTCCACTTT.

As regards this clonotype: Since a far larger clone is one base different, this is likely a read error. DNA of the CDR3: TGTGCCAGCAGTTTAGGGACTAACGGAGAGCAGTTCTTC. Its protein is CASSLGTNGEQFF. This chain connects TRBV27 to TRBJ2-1; 7 bases fit TRBD2. This CDR3 comprises 13 residues. Trimming took 2 bases from V and 10 from J; bases not matched to a gene: 5. Germline CDR1 MNHEY, CDR2 SMNVEV (reference sequence).

The chain links TRBV4-1 to TRBJ1-1, with 7 bases lining up with TRBD1. Trimming at V came to 7 bases and at J to 4 bases, leaving 12 bases not matched to a gene. The CDR3 extends over 15 amino acids. The germline gives CDR1 MGHRA, CDR2 YSYEKL. Here the CDR3 reads CASKRAGRGSTEAFF. As DNA, the CDR3 is TGCGCCAGCAAGAGGGCAGGCAGGGGGTCCACTGAAGCTTTCTTT.

This clonotype was seen many times. The chain recombines TRBV7-2 with TRBJ2-1; D call uncertain. This CDR3 has 12 amino acids. Germline loops: CDR1 SGHTA, CDR2 FQGNSA. Between the trimmed V and J ends, which lost 6 bases and 2 bases, there was a span of 5 bases. This CDR3 reads CASSSAYNEQFF. CDR3 in DNA: TGTGCCAGCAGTTCGGCCTACAATGAGCAGTTCTTC.

CDR3 residues: CASRGTSGNYNEQFF. The DNA for the CDR3 is TGTGCCAGCAGGGGGACTAGCGGGAATTACAATGAGCAGTTCTTC. The chain carries TRBV7-9 and TRBJ2-1, with 13 bases that match TRBD2. This CDR3 comprises 15 residues. Germline V gene sequence: CDR1 SEHNR, CDR2 FQNEAQ (reference sequence). With 6 bases clipped from V and 4 bases from J, the junction kept 3 bases outside the gene matches.

This clonotype was picked up many times. The V call is TRBV12-3 or TRBV12-4, the J call TRBJ2-3, with 7 nucleotides matching TRBD2. The CDR3 runs 15 residues. The J segment lost 5 bases and the V segment lost 4 bases, leaving 9 bases of the junction unmatched. The CDR3: CASSSGRGVGDTQYF. The DNA of the CDR3 is TGTGCCAGCAGTTCAGGACGGGGGGTGGGAGATACGCAGTATTTT.

Many counts were recorded for this clonotype. This chain links TRBV6-1 with TRBJ2-2; no definite D call. Germline loops: CDR1 MNHNS, CDR2 SASEGT. The CDR3 sequence is 12 residues long. V lost 7 bases and J 4 bases, leaving 7 bases between the germline ends. The CDR3 protein is CASTKATGELFF. DNA for the CDR3: TGTGCCAGCACAAAGGCCACCGGGGAGCTGTTTTTT.

This clonotype has ten or more counts. The chain uses TRBV11-2 and TRBJ1-5; D is possibly TRBD1 (5 bases). Germline CDR1 SGHAT, CDR2 FQNNGV. Trimming cost V 1 base and J 6 bases, with 13 bases left between them. The CDR3 is 15 amino acids. CDR3 sequence (DNA): TGTGCCAGCAGCTTAGGAAGGGGCTTGGGTCAGCCCCAGCATTTT. This codes for CASSLGRGLGQPQHF.

This clonotype appeared many times. The chain is built from TRBV7-9 and TRBJ2-3; tentative D call: TRBD2 (6 bases). V was clipped by 1 base and J by 2 bases, with 16 bases between them. The CDR3 consists of 17 residues. Germline CDR1 SEHNR, CDR2 FQNEAQ (reference sequence). For the CDR3, the DNA is TGTGCCAGCAGCTTAGAGGAGGGCTATACGATCACAGATACGCAGTATTTT. This translates into CASSLEEGYTITDTQYF.

This clonotype has ten or more counts. The J gene is TRBJ2-1, the V gene TRBV6-1, with 7 bases that match TRBD2. Germline CDR1 reads MNHNS; CDR2 reads SASEGT. This CDR3 is built from 15 residues. With V trimmed by 1 base and J by 9 bases, 9 bases remained unmatched. CDR3 in DNA: TGTGCCAGCAGTGAAGGGACTAGAGTGGCGGGTGAGCAGTTCTTC. Protein: CASSEGTRVAGEQFF.

The table lists this clonotype with a few counts. The chain links TRBV10-3 to TRBJ2-5; D ambiguous. This CDR3 has 13 residues. CDR1 ENHRY and CDR2 SYGVKD come from the germline V gene. Trimming left V 6 bases short and J 1 base short, with 9 bases between. The CDR3 coding sequence is TGTGCCATCAGACAGCTTCCCCAAGAGACCCAGTACTTC. This sequence encodes CAIRQLPQETQYF.

This clonotype was seen more than once but under ten times. The CDR3 reads CSATHKSNYGYTF. In DNA form, the CDR3 reads TGCAGTGCGACTCACAAGTCTAACTATGGCTACACCTTC. This rearrangement joins TRBV20-1 to TRBJ1-2; D call uncertain. CDR3 length: 13 residues. Per the germline V gene, CDR1 is DFQATT and CDR2 is SNEGSKA (reference sequence). V lost 6 bases and J 0 bases, leaving 11 bases between the germline ends.

This clonotype has more than one count but fewer than ten. J is TRBJ1-2 and V is TRBV4-1; 11 bases align to TRBD1. Looked up from germline, CDR1 is MGHRA and CDR2 is YSYEKL. J was trimmed by 4 bases and V by 8 bases; bases with no gene match: 0. The length of the CDR3 is 12 residues. In nucleotides, the CDR3 is TGCGCCAGCGGGACAGGGGGCTATGGCTACACCTTC. Translated: CASGTGGYGYTF.

The V gene is TRBV4-2, the J gene TRBJ2-7, with 7 bases fitting TRBD2. CDR1 and CDR2 (germline): LGHNA, YNFKEQ. The CDR3 spans 17 residues. V lost 1 base, J lost 0 bases, and 9 bases stayed unmatched. The CDR3: CASSQGVAGVGSYEQYF. The CDR3, as DNA: TGTGCCAGCAGCCAAGGGGTTGCGGGAGTAGGCTCCTACGAGCAGTACTTC.

This clonotype occurred many times. The chain links TRBV2 to TRBJ2-1; 8 positions match TRBD1. The germline CDR1 and CDR2 sequences are SNHLY and FYNNEI. V gave up 7 bases and J gave up 0 bases; unmatched junction bases: 20. The CDR3 covers 20 residues. CDR3 region: CASNSNRGTLDFSSYNEQFF. CDR3 sequence (DNA): TGTGCCAGCAATAGTAACAGGGGGACCTTAGACTTCAGCTCCTACAATGAGCAGTTCTTC.

In its sample, this clonotype was seen many times. Written as DNA, the CDR3 is TGTGCCAGCAGCTTAGGGCCAGGGACAGTCTCTGAAGCTTTCTTT. Its translation: CASSLGPGTVSEAFF. The chain combines TRBV7-8 with TRBJ1-1; 7 nucleotides line up with TRBD1. Unmatched junction bases numbered 8, after V lost 1 base and J lost 6 bases. Germline V gives CDR1 SGHVS, CDR2 FQNEAQ. The CDR3 contains 15 residues.

This clonotype was observed a few times. A much bigger clone sits one base away, suggesting this may be a read error. This CDR3 is missing its conserved last phenylalanine or tryptophan, likely due to a read error. The genes are TRBV6-5 and TRBJ1-2; tentatively, D is TRBD1 (5 bases). The germline V gene encodes CDR1 MNHEY and CDR2 SVGAGI. Deletions cut 0 bases from V and 1 base from J, with 12 bases between. The CDR3 has 16 residues. The chain's CDR3 is CASSYSPDIHNYGYTS. The DNA for the CDR3 is TGTGCCAGCAGTTACTCGCCGGACATCCATAACTATGGCTACACCTCC.

The sample holds many counts of this clonotype. The chain uses TRBV29-1 and TRBJ2-7; D is perhaps TRBD1 (6 bases). V lost 4 bases and J lost 0, with 16 bases in between. In germline, CDR1 is SQVTM, CDR2 ANQGSEA. This CDR3 contains 15 residues. The chain's CDR3 is CSVVQGTKSSYEQYF. CDR3 nucleotides: TGCAGCGTTGTACAGGGAACTAAAAGCTCCTACGAGCAGTACTTC.

As regards this clonotype: This CDR3 is missing its conserved last phenylalanine or tryptophan, likely due to a read error. V and J are TRBV9 and TRBJ1-2; D is uncertain. Germline V gene data show CDR1 as SGDLS and CDR2 as YYNGEE. The CDR3 covers 13 residues. V gave up 1 base and J gave up 5 bases, with 9 bases separating them. The CDR3, as DNA: TGTGCCAGCAGCGTACTCGTGGGGTATGGCTACACCCTC. Its protein product is CASSVLVGYGYTL.